A selection of T cell receptor beta chains follows, all from one sample in a study of blood T cell repertoires in COVID-19. TCRdb's copy holds only in-frame clones and misses some; the assay was immunoSEQ multiplex PCR. The sample has about 200,000 clones, 85% to 90% seen once. The sample was peripheral blood. The receptors shown here come from a woman aged 45 to 65 with acute or convalescent COVID-19. Each CDR3 is given with its conserved first and last residue. A D gene is named only where the DNA matches it firmly. Some rows have no size entry. The others give once, few or many, or a class for an expanded clone.

NA	NA	TRBV9	TRBJ2-7	TGTGCCAGCAGCGTATCCTTTGATCCCGGCTACGAGCAGTACTTC	CASSVSFDPGYEQYF
TRBD1	NA	TRBV6-1	TRBJ1-2	TGTGCCAGCAGTGACGACAGGGGGATGGGCTACACCTTC	CASSDDRGMGYTF
NA	many	TRBV29-1	TRBJ1-4	TGCAGCGTTGGACAAGCAACTAATGAAAAACTGTTTTTT	CSVGQATNEKLFF
TRBD1	once	TRBV6-6	TRBJ2-2	TGTGCCACCCGGACAGGGGTTAACACCGGGGAGCTGTTTTTT	CATRTGVNTGELFF
NA	NA	TRBV7-3	TRBJ2-3	TGTGCCAGCAGCTTGCAGGGCACAGATACGCAGTATTTT	CASSLQGTDTQYF
NA	NA	TRBV10-3	TRBJ1-2	TGTGCCACCGCGGACAGAACCAACTATGGCTACACCTTC	CATADRTNYGYTF
TRBD1	NA	TRBV3-1/TRBV3-2	TRBJ1-2	TGTGCCAGCAGCCAAGCCCAGGGGGCGAATGGCTACACCTTC	CASSQAQGANGYTF
TRBD1	NA	TRBV7-2	TRBJ1-1	TGTGCCAGCAGGGCAGGGGGTTATACTGAAGCTTTCTTT	CASRAGGYTEAFF
TRBD2	NA	TRBV7-8	TRBJ2-5	TGTGCCAGCAGCTTAGGGGGGGGAGAGACCCAGTACTTC	CASSLGGGETQYF
NA	NA	TRBV7-9	TRBJ1-2	TGTGCCAGCAGCTTAAAAGGGGACCATGGGGGCTCTAGAACCTTC	CASSLKGDHGGSRTF
TRBD1	NA	TRBV19	TRBJ1-3	TGTGCCAGTAGTATCTCACGGGACAGTAGAAACACCATATATTTT	CASSISRDSRNTIYF
NA	NA	TRBV19	TRBJ1-2	TGTGCCAGTAGTATTGCCGGGGACAAAATACGAAAGGGCTACACCTTC	CASSIAGDKIRKGYTF
NA	NA	TRBV15	TRBJ1-2	TGTGCCACCAGCAGCAGGTCTAACTATGGCTACACCTTC	CATSSRSNYGYTF
TRBD1	NA	TRBV19	TRBJ1-1	TGTGCCAGTAGAGACCGGGACAGGGGGCCCATGAACACTGAAGCTTTCTTT	CASRDRDRGPMNTEAFF
NA	NA	TRBV9	TRBJ2-2	TGTGCCAGCAGCGTAGCTTGGACCGGGGGAACAACCGGGGAGCTGTTTTTT	CASSVAWTGGTTGELFF
NA	once	TRBV6-5	TRBJ2-5	TGTGCCAGCAGTTACGGGCCCCTCGGAGAGACCCAGTACTTC	CASSYGPLGETQYF
TRBD2	NA	TRBV9	TRBJ2-7	TGTGCCAGCAGCGTAGAAGGGAGGGGCGAGCAGTACTTC	CASSVEGRGEQYF
NA	once	TRBV13	TRBJ2-7	TGTGCCAGCAGCTCTCTTTACGAGCAGTACTTC	CASSSLYEQYF
TRBD1	NA	TRBV30	TRBJ1-6	TGTGCCTGGAGTGTAACAGGGGGGAATTCACCCCTCCACTTT	CAWSVTGGNSPLHF
NA	NA	TRBV6-5	TRBJ2-7	TGTGCCACCAGGCGGGACCCCTATCGCGACGAGCAGTACTTC	CATRRDPYRDEQYF
TRBD1	many	TRBV3-1/TRBV3-2	TRBJ1-1	TGTGCCAGCAGTCCCGTCCGTCCCCAGGGGGCAACTGAAGCTTTCTTT	CASSPVRPQGATEAFF
NA	NA	TRBV6-5	TRBJ1-2	TGTGCCAGCAGTTATGGAGGGGATAACGGCTACACCTTC	CASSYGGDNGYTF
TRBD1	NA	TRBV19	TRBJ1-5	TGTGCCAGTAGTAAGAGACAGGGGGCGTATCAGCCCCAGCATTTT	CASSKRQGAYQPQHF
TRBD1	NA	TRBV5-1	TRBJ2-5	TGCGCCAGCAGCCCGCAGGGGGCTGGAGAGACCCAGTACTTC	CASSPQGAGETQYF
TRBD2	few	TRBV7-9	TRBJ2-1	TGTGCCAGCAGGCTACTAGCGGGGGGGCCTAAGTCCTACAATGAGCAGTTCTTC	CASRLLAGGPKSYNEQFF
NA	NA	TRBV6-6	TRBJ2-4	TGTGCCAGCAGACCCACAGCACAGCAAAACATTCAGTACTTC	CASRPTAQQNIQYF